Following are 21 T cell receptor beta chains from one sample sequenced in a study of T cell repertoires in cytomegalovirus infection. No antigen has been identified for these receptors. TCRdb ran MiXCR on the reads and lists one entry per CDR3 protein. This table has hundreds of thousands of distinct CDR3 sequences, around a third appearing once. The material was cultured PBMCs, obtained from culture after CMV antigen stimulation. These TCRs come from a human donor in good health (CMV status not recorded). Some clones in this sample may be carry-over from other donors' samples.

This chain connects TRBV12-3 or TRBV12-4 to TRBJ2-1, with D possibly matching TRBD2 (7 bases). The V end was cut by 3 bases, the J end by 8 bases, with 11 bases between. The CDR3 extends over 13 amino acids. The CDR3 nucleotides are TGTGCCAGCAGTTTTACAGGGAGGGATGAGCAGTTCTTC. It translates to CASSFTGRDEQFF.

This clonotype was counted only a few times. This chain joins TRBV7-9 and TRBJ2-3; 9 bases match TRBD2. Germline-derived CDR1 and CDR2 are SEHNR and FQNEAQ (reference sequence). V gave up 5 bases and J gave up 1 base; unmatched junction bases: 10. CDR3 length equals 17 residues. CDR3 DNA sequence: TGTGCCAGCAGCCGAGCTTTGGGCGGGAGGGGCACAGATACGCAGTATTTT. It translates to CASSRALGGRGTDTQYF.

This clonotype was recorded a few times. The chain has TRBV4-2 and TRBJ1-1; no reliable D call. Germline V gives CDR1 LGHNA, CDR2 YNFKEQ. The CDR3 is 15 residues long. Between the trimmed V and J ends, which lost 3 bases and 3 bases, there was a span of 14 bases. In DNA, the CDR3 is TGTGCCAGCAGCCAGACTGCCACACCTTACACTGAAGCTTTCTTT. As protein: CASSQTATPYTEAFF.

V is TRBV5-1 and J is TRBJ2-7; D is perhaps TRBD1 (5 bases). The germline V and J ends were trimmed by 0 bases and 1 base, with 8 bases remaining between them. The CDR3 extends over 14 amino acids. CDR1 and CDR2 (germline): SGHRS, YFSETQ. The CDR3 is CASSLGQTSYEQYF. For the CDR3, the DNA is TGCGCCAGCAGCTTGGGACAGACATCCTACGAGCAGTACTTC.

The CDR3: CASSPATPGTGGKETQYF. CDR3 DNA sequence: TGTGCCAGCAGTCCCGCTACCCCCGGGACAGGTGGAAAAGAGACCCAGTACTTC. The gene calls are TRBV6-5 and TRBJ2-5; 8 bases are shared with TRBD1. Germline-derived CDR1 and CDR2 are MNHEY and SVGAGI. The CDR3 consists of 18 residues. The V and J ends lost 5 bases and 3 bases, in that order; junction bases with no gene match: 17.

In its sample, this clonotype was seen a few times. For the CDR3, the DNA is TGTGCCAGCAGTCCTTCAGGGGGCGGGAATCAGCCCCAGCATTTT. This gives the protein CASSPSGGGNQPQHF. The rearrangement links TRBV27 to TRBJ1-5, with 8 bases matching TRBD1. The germline V gene encodes CDR1 MNHEY and CDR2 SMNVEV (reference sequence). The CDR3 runs 15 residues. The V and J ends lost 5 bases and 4 bases, in that order; junction bases with no gene match: 7.

V and J are TRBV6-1 and TRBJ2-1; D uncertain. Between the trimmed V and J ends, which lost 6 bases and 0 bases, there was a span of 9 bases. Germline-derived CDR1 and CDR2 are MNHNS and SASEGT. CDR3 size: 14 residues. The CDR3 DNA sequence: TGTGCCAGCAGCCAGACGAGCTCCTACAATGAGCAGTTCTTC. Amino acid sequence: CASSQTSSYNEQFF.

With respect to this clonotype: Since a much larger clone is just one base distant, this may be a read error. The rearrangement links TRBV12-3 or TRBV12-4 to TRBJ2-3; possibly TRBD1 for D (5 bases). V lost 6 bases and J 5 bases, leaving 9 bases between the germline ends. This CDR3 has 12 amino acids. The DNA for the CDR3 is TGTGCCAGCAGGTTTAGGGGAGATACGCAGTATTTT. This encodes CASRFRGDTQYF.

The sample holds many counts of this clonotype. The chain joins TRBV6-1 to TRBJ2-3; TRBD2 matches 9 bases. The ends lost 5 bases at V and 6 bases at J; junction bases unmatched: 6. There are 14 residues in the CDR3. Germline CDR1 is MNHNS and CDR2 is SASEGT. This CDR3 reads CASSRTSVEDTQYF. Here the CDR3 DNA reads TGTGCCAGCAGTCGGACTAGCGTGGAGGATACGCAGTATTTT.

The V and J genes are TRBV7-2 and TRBJ1-4; D remains ambiguous. Trimming took 1 base from V and 5 from J, leaving 14 bases between them. The CDR3 has 16 amino acids. Looked up from germline, CDR1 is SGHTA and CDR2 is FQGNSA. The CDR3 loop is CASSLGAGGRNEKLFF. In DNA form, the CDR3 reads TGTGCCAGCAGCTTAGGAGCCGGCGGTAGGAATGAAAAACTGTTTTTT.

The chain carries TRBV6-1 and TRBJ1-1; D is unresolved. The V gene's germline CDR1 is MNHNS and CDR2 SASEGT. The CDR3 has 14 residues. V shed 2 bases and J shed 7 bases, with 14 bases lying between them. The CDR3 loop reads CASSEPTLSIEAFF. CDR3 bases: TGTGCCAGCAGTGAACCAACCCTTTCAATTGAAGCTTTCTTT.

This clonotype has a count of ten or more. The gene calls are TRBV7-2 and TRBJ1-5; D is unresolved. The CDR3 runs 13 residues. In germline, CDR1 is SGHTA, CDR2 FQGNSA. V lost 5 bases to trimming and J lost 9 bases, with 14 bases between them. The CDR3 spells CASSVNPVRPQHF. As DNA, the CDR3 is TGTGCCAGCAGCGTTAACCCGGTCCGGCCCCAGCATTTT. The full variable domain, with the rest looked up from reference TRBV7-2 and TRBJ1-5, is GAGVSQSPSNKVTEKGKDVELRCDPISGHTALYWYRQSLGQGLEFLIYFQGNSAPDKSGLPSDRFSAERTGGSVSTLTIQRTQQEDSAVYLCASSVNPVRPQHFGDGTRLSIL.

The V and J genes are TRBV7-2 and TRBJ2-7, with TRBD2 matching over 15 bases. In germline, CDR1 is SGHTA, CDR2 FQGNSA. J gave up 8 bases and V 1 base, and 3 bases lay outside the gene matches. This CDR3 has 15 residues. The CDR3 here is CASSLVGTSGRQQYF. The CDR3 DNA sequence: TGTGCCAGCAGCTTAGTCGGGACTAGCGGGAGGCAGCAGTACTTC. The whole variable domain, filled in from reference TRBV7-2 and TRBJ2-7, reads GAGVSQSPSNKVTEKGKDVELRCDPISGHTALYWYRQSLGQGLEFLIYFQGNSAPDKSGLPSDRFSAERTGGSVSTLTIQRTQQEDSAVYLCASSLVGTSGRQQYFGPGTRLTVT.

The chain uses TRBV12-3 or TRBV12-4 and TRBJ2-3; D call uncertain. CDR3 size: 14 residues. Trimming shortened V by 3 bases and J by 0 bases, and 7 bases separated the two germline ends. Here the CDR3 reads CASSFYRSTDTQYF. In nucleotides, the CDR3 is TGTGCCAGCAGTTTTTATCGAAGCACAGATACGCAGTATTTT.

This rearrangement joins TRBV7-9 to TRBJ2-5, with D possibly matching TRBD2 (6 bases). The CDR3 length is 15 residues. Germline assignment: CDR1 SEHNR and CDR2 FQNEAQ (reference sequence). With 3 bases removed from V and 5 bases from J, the gap between germline ends came to 16 bases. The CDR3 region is CASSFSGTPEETQYF. In DNA form, the CDR3 reads TGTGCCAGCAGCTTTTCCGGGACTCCCGAGGAGACCCAGTACTTC.

The chain has TRBV5-1 and TRBJ1-4; D call uncertain. V lost 3 bases and J 8 bases, leaving 14 bases between the germline ends. This CDR3 has 14 residues. Looked up from germline, CDR1 is SGHRS and CDR2 is YFSETQ. The CDR3 DNA follows: TGCGCCAGCAGCTGGAATGGATATGCGGAAAAACTGTTTTTT. As protein: CASSWNGYAEKLFF.

This clonotype appeared a few times. V gene TRBV6-6 combines with J gene TRBJ1-4; D remains ambiguous. V lost 7 bases to trimming and J lost 3 bases, with 9 bases between them. Germline values: CDR1 MNHNY, CDR2 SVGAGI (reference sequence). This CDR3 spans 13 amino acids. The CDR3 loop is CASNPTPNEKLFF. The CDR3 bases are TGTGCCAGCAACCCAACACCTAATGAAAAACTGTTTTTT.

This clonotype has a handful of counts. This chain links TRBV7-6 with TRBJ2-2, with 12 nucleotides matching TRBD2. Germline values: CDR1 SGHVS, CDR2 FNYEAQ. The V segment lost 4 bases and the J segment 1 base; nucleotides outside the gene matches: 1. The CDR3 has 16 residues. The DNA of the CDR3 is TGTGCCAGCAGCTCGACTAGCGGGGGGAACACCGGGGAGCTGTTTTTT. As protein: CASSSTSGGNTGELFF.

J is TRBJ1-1 and V is TRBV2; D unresolved. The length of the CDR3 is 12 residues. V lost 2 bases, J lost 9 bases, and 10 bases lay in between. Germline V gives CDR1 SNHLY, CDR2 FYNNEI. The chain's CDR3 is CASSETTAKAFF. DNA for the CDR3: TGTGCCAGCAGTGAAACAACAGCAAAAGCTTTCTTT.

This rearrangement joins TRBV27 to TRBJ1-1; D is possibly TRBD1 (6 bases). Germline-derived CDR1 and CDR2 are MNHEY and SMNVEV (reference sequence). CDR3 size: 15 residues. V lost 5 bases to trimming and J lost 5 bases, with 18 bases between them. CDR3 sequence: CASSTETGSYTEAFF. In DNA, the CDR3 is TGTGCCAGCAGTACGGAGACAGGCTCGTATACTGAAGCTTTCTTT.

The chain employs TRBV4-1 and TRBJ1-3; D is uncertain. V was shortened by 1 base and J by 4 bases, with 11 bases between the two germline ends. CDR3 length: 15 residues. Germline V lookup: CDR1 MGHRA, CDR2 YSYEKL. Here the CDR3 DNA reads TGCGCCAGCAGCCAAGGGCCAGACGGGGGAAACACCATATATTTT. Translating gives CASSQGPDGGNTIYF.